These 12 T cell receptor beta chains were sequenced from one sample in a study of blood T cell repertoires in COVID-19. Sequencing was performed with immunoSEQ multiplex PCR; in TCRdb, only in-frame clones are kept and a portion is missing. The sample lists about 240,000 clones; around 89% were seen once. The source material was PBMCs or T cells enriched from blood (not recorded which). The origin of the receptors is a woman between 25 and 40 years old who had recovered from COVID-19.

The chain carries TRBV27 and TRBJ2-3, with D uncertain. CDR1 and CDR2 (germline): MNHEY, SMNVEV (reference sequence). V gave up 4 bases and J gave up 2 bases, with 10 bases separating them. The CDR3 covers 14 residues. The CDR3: CASSSPPNTDTQYF. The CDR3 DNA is TGTGCCAGCAGTTCCCCCCCCAACACAGATACGCAGTATTTT.

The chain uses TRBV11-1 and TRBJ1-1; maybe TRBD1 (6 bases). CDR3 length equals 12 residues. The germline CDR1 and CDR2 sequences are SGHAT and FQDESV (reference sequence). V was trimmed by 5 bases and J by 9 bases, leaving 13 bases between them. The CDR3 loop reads CASSATRGKAFF. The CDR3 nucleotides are TGTGCCAGCAGCGCGACGAGGGGGAAAGCTTTCTTT. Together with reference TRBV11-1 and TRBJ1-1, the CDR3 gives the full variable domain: EAEVAQSPRYKITEKSQAVAFWCDPISGHATLYWYRQILGQGPELLVQFQDESVVDDSQLPKDRFSAERLKGVDSTLKIQPAELGDSAMYLCASSATRGKAFFGQGTRLTVV.

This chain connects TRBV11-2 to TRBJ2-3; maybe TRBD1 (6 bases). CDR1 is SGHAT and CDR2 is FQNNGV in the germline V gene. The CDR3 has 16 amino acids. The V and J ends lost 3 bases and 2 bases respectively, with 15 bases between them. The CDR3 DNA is TGTGCCAGCAGCTTGCTCTACAGGGCTAACACAGATACGCAGTATTTT. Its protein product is CASSLLYRANTDTQYF. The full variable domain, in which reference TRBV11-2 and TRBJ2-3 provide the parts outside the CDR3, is EAGVAQSPRYKIIEKRQSVAFWCNPISGHATLYWYQQILGQGPKLLIQFQNNGVVDDSQLPKDRFSAERLKGVDSTLKIQPAKLEDSAVYLCASSLLYRANTDTQYFGPGTRLTVL.

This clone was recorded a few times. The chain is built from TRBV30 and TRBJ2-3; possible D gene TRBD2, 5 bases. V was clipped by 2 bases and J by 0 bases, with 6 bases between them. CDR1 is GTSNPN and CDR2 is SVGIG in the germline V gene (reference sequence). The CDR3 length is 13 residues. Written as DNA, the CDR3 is TGTGCCTGGAGTCGGGGTAGCACAGATACGCAGTATTTT. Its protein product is CAWSRGSTDTQYF.

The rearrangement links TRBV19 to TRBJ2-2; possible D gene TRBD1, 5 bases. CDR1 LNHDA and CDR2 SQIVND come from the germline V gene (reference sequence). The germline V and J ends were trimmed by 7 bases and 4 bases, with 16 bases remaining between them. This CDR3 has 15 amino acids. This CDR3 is CASMDPRVGTGELFF. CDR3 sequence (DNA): TGTGCCAGTATGGATCCCAGGGTCGGCACCGGGGAGCTGTTTTTT.

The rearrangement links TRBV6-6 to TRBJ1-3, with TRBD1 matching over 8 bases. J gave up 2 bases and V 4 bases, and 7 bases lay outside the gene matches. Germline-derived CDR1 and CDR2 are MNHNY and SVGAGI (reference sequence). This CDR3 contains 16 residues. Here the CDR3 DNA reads TGTGCCAGCAGTTTAAGGACAGGGTCCGCTGGAAACACCATATATTTT. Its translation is CASSLRTGSAGNTIYF.

The CDR3 DNA follows: TGTGCCAGCAGCGGCCAAGGGGCGTCCCAAGAGACCCAGTACTTC. It specifies CASSGQGASQETQYF. The chain has TRBV9 and TRBJ2-5; a weak D match, TRBD1 (5 bases). Trimming cost V 3 bases and J 1 base, with 13 bases left between them. The germline gives CDR1 SGDLS, CDR2 YYNGEE. The CDR3 has 15 residues.

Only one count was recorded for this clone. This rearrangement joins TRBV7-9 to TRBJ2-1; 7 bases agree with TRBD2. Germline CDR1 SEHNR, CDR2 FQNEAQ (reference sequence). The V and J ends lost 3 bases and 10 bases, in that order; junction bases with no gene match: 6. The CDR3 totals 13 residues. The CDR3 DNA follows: TGTGCCAGCAGCTTTAGCGGGTGGGAGGAGCAGTTCTTC. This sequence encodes CASSFSGWEEQFF.

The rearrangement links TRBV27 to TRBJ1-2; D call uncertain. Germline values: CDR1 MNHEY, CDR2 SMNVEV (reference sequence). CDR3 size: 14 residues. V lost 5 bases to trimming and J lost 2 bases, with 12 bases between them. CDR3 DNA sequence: TGTGCCAGCAGTCCTACTCCGAGCAACTATGGCTACACCTTC. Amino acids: CASSPTPSNYGYTF.

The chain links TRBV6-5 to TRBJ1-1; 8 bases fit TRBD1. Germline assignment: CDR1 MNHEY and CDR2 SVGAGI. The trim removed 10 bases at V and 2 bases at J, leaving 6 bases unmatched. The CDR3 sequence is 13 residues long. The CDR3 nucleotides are TGTGCCACCCGGACAGGGTTTAACACTGAAGCTTTCTTT. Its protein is CATRTGFNTEAFF.

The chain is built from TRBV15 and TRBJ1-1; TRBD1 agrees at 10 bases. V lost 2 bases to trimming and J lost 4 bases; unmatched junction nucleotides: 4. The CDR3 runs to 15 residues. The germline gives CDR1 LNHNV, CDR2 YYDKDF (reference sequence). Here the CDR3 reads CATSRRQGAGTEAFF. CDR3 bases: TGTGCCACCAGCAGAAGACAGGGGGCTGGCACTGAAGCTTTCTTT.

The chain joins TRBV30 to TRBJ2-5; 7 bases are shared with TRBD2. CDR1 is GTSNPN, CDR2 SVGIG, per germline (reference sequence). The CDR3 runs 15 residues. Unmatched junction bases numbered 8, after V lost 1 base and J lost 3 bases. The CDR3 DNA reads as TGTGCCTGGAGTGCAGGACTAGGAGACAAAGAGACCCAGTACTTC. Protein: CAWSAGLGDKETQYF.